This record covers a single T cell receptor (beta chain). These data originate in a study of blood T cell repertoires in COVID-19. The CDR3 consists of 14 residues. Per the original methods: Estimated nucleated cell counts came from reference gene primer amplification. The table came from immunoSEQ multiplex PCR; TCRdb's copy has only in-frame clones and leaves some out. V, J and clone size are those of that table, while D and trimming were read from the DNA. The data hold about 120,000 clones, with about 90% observed a single time. This receptor was taken from a woman aged 50 to 60 with acute or convalescent COVID-19. The specimen was peripheral blood. The rearrangement joins TRBV12-2 to TRBJ2-7; TRBD2, the table's D call, lacks a check against the DNA. TRBV12-2 is a pseudogene segment. The CDR3 region has the DNA TGTGCAAGTCGCCGAGGGCTAGCGGCCTACGAGCAGTACTTC. Its translation is CASRRGLAAYEQYF.